The 17 T cell receptor beta chains listed next were all sequenced from one sample in a study of cytomegalovirus exposure and HLA in healthy donors. Primers: 60 Vbeta forward and 13 Jbeta reverse. Repertoires were generated with immunoSEQ multiplex PCR, while TCRdb's copy carries only in-frame clones and drops some. The table lists 150,000 or so clones, about four fifths of them singletons. Sequencing input: PBMCs. These receptors were obtained from a man between 18 and 35 years old in good health and CMV-seronegative.

The chain has TRBV9 and TRBJ2-7; 8 bases map to TRBD1. Matching the DNA end better, TRBJ2-1 makes the J call doubtful. The CDR3 has 16 residues. CDR1 and CDR2 (germline): SGDLS, YYNGEE. The CDR3 reads CASSARGQSSYNEQFF. DNA for the CDR3: TGTGCCAGCAGCGCCAGGGGGCAGAGTTCCTACAATGAGCAGTTCTTC.

The chain joins TRBV2 to TRBJ1-2, with a weak D call TRBD1 (6 bases). This CDR3 contains 16 residues. Between the trimmed V and J ends, which lost 2 bases and 8 bases, there was a span of 21 bases. Germline lookup yields CDR1 SNHLY and CDR2 FYNNEI. DNA for the CDR3: TGTGCCAGCAGTGAACTATGGGGGGGCACAGCACGGGGCTACACCTTC. Its protein is CASSELWGGTARGYTF.

As DNA, the CDR3 is TGTGCCAGCAGCAAAAAGTGGGGGGACAACACTGAAGCTTTCTTT. Protein product: CASSKKWGDNTEAFF. The chain carries TRBV2 and TRBJ1-1; possible D gene TRBD1, 5 bases. Germline lookup yields CDR1 SNHLY and CDR2 FYNNEI. This CDR3 comprises 15 residues. The V gene lost 6 bases and the J gene lost 2 bases, with 16 bases spanning the gap.

The rearrangement joins TRBV18 to TRBJ2-3, with no clear D. The CDR3 is 14 residues long. Germline CDR1 is KGHSH and CDR2 is LQKENI. The germline V and J ends were trimmed by 0 bases and 1 base, with 5 bases remaining between them. CDR3 bases: TGTGCCAGCTCACCACCCCTTGGCACAGATACGCAGTATTTT. Amino acid sequence: CASSPPLGTDTQYF.

This clone has just one count. The chain has TRBV19 and TRBJ2-4, with 9 positions matching TRBD1. V was clipped by 4 bases and J by 6 bases; unmatched bases: 7. The CDR3 loop spans 15 amino acids. Germline CDR1 and CDR2: LNHDA and SQIVND (reference sequence). CDR3 region: CASSTSTGGGNIQYF. CDR3 sequence (DNA): TGTGCCAGTAGTACCTCGACAGGGGGGGGAAACATTCAGTACTTC.

This clone was counted once. This chain connects TRBV21-1 to TRBJ1-2; the table's D gene call, TRBD1, was not cross checked with the DNA. TRBV21-1 counts as a pseudogene. CDR3 size: 15 residues. CDR3 nucleotide sequence: TGTGCCAGAAATTCCGGGACAGGGCCCTCTTATGGCTACACCTTC. Translated: CARNSGTGPSYGYTF.

The rearrangement uses TRBV7-9 and TRBJ2-5; TRBD2 might be the D (6 bases). The CDR3 is 15 residues long. CDR1 and CDR2 from the germline V gene are SEHNR and FQNEAQ (reference sequence). With 6 bases removed from V and 0 bases from J, the gap between germline ends came to 14 bases. Here the CDR3 reads CASRSGLKYQETQYF. The CDR3 bases are TGTGCCAGCAGATCGGGACTTAAGTACCAAGAGACCCAGTACTTC.

The chain carries TRBV28 and TRBJ1-1, with 9 bases matching TRBD1. V lost 6 bases to trimming and J lost 6 bases; unmatched junction nucleotides: 17. Germline CDR1 is MDHEN and CDR2 is SYDVKM. The CDR3 is 17 amino acids. The CDR3 here is CASSLPYTTGGWAEAFF. The CDR3 DNA reads TGTGCCAGCAGCTTACCGTATACCACAGGGGGCTGGGCTGAAGCTTTCTTT. The whole variable domain, filled in from reference TRBV28 and TRBJ1-1, reads DVKVTQSSRYLVKRTGEKVFLECVQDMDHENMFWYRQDPGLGLRLIYFSYDVKMKEKGDIPEGYSVSREKKERFSLILESASTNQTSMYLCASSLPYTTGGWAEAFFGQGTRLTVV.

This clone was counted between two and nine times. The rearrangement uses TRBV6-5 and TRBJ1-5; the D gene is possibly TRBD1 (6 bases). The CDR3 contains 14 residues. The ends were cut back, 0 bases at V and 5 bases at J, with 8 bases in the middle. CDR1 is MNHEY and CDR2 is SVGAGI in the germline V gene. The CDR3 protein is CASSYSTGYQPQHF. The DNA for the CDR3 is TGTGCCAGCAGTTACTCTACAGGGTATCAGCCCCAGCATTTT.

This chain connects TRBV7-9 to TRBJ1-1; D unresolved. The CDR3 extends over 13 amino acids. Germline assignment: CDR1 SEHNR and CDR2 FQNEAQ (reference sequence). The V end was cut by 1 base, the J end by 7 bases, with 10 bases between. As DNA, the CDR3 is TGTGCCAGCAGCTTAGGGGCCGGCCATGAAGCTTTCTTT. It translates to CASSLGAGHEAFF.

The rearrangement uses TRBV9 and TRBJ1-6; maybe TRBD1 (5 bases). Germline V gene lookup returns CDR1 SGDLS and CDR2 YYNGEE. Trimming shortened V by 0 bases and J by 6 bases, and 7 bases separated the two germline ends. There are 14 residues in the CDR3. Written as DNA, the CDR3 is TGTGCCAGCAGCGTAGATGGGGCTAATTCACCCCTCCACTTT. Translated: CASSVDGANSPLHF.

This chain uses TRBV7-9 with TRBJ2-2, with D possibly being TRBD1 (6 bases). CDR3 size: 14 residues. Germline V lookup: CDR1 SEHNR, CDR2 FQNEAQ (reference sequence). V lost 5 bases and J 9 bases, leaving 16 bases between the germline ends. The CDR3 nucleotides are TGTGCCAGCAGCCCGAGGGGGACATCCCGGGAGCTGTTTTTT. It specifies CASSPRGTSRELFF.

V and J are TRBV11-1 and TRBJ2-7, with 9 positions matching TRBD1. V shed 5 bases and J 4 bases; nucleotides not matched to a gene: 9. The CDR3 consists of 15 residues. CDR1 SGHAT and CDR2 FQDESV come from the germline V gene (reference sequence). CDR3 sequence: CASSPTQGQGYEQYF. In DNA, the CDR3 is TGTGCCAGCAGCCCAACCCAGGGACAGGGATACGAGCAGTACTTC.

This chain joins TRBV7-2 and TRBJ2-1, with 13 bases that match TRBD2. Per germline, CDR1 SGHTA and CDR2 FQGNSA. The CDR3 extends over 17 amino acids. The V segment lost 5 bases and the J segment 0 bases; nucleotides outside the gene matches: 4. The CDR3: CASSPRTSGGSYNEQFF. In DNA, the CDR3 is TGTGCCAGCAGCCCCCGGACTAGCGGGGGCTCCTACAATGAGCAGTTCTTC.

The chain has TRBV7-9 and TRBJ1-1; 7 bases agree with TRBD1. The J segment lost 4 bases and the V segment lost 5 bases, leaving 4 bases of the junction unmatched. Germline V gives CDR1 SEHNR, CDR2 FQNEAQ (reference sequence). The CDR3 spans 13 residues. The CDR3 coding sequence is TGTGCCAGCAGCACTCGACAGGGCACTGAAGCTTTCTTT. Protein: CASSTRQGTEAFF.

The chain is built from TRBV5-1 and TRBJ2-3; unclear D gene. Germline V lookup: CDR1 SGHRS, CDR2 YFSETQ. The CDR3 loop spans 14 amino acids. Trimming cost V 0 bases and J 3 bases, with 8 bases left between them. The CDR3 reads CASSLGASTDTQYF. The CDR3 DNA reads TGCGCCAGCAGCTTGGGCGCGTCTACAGATACGCAGTATTTT.

The chain combines TRBV25-1 with TRBJ2-7; weak D call: TRBD2 (5 bases). Per germline, CDR1 MGHDK and CDR2 SYGVNS. Trimming left V 1 base short and J 3 bases short, with 16 bases between. This CDR3 region has 16 residues. In DNA, the CDR3 is TGTGCCAGCAGTGAATTCGGGCGGGTGTTCTACTACGAGCAGTACTTC. Amino acids: CASSEFGRVFYYEQYF.